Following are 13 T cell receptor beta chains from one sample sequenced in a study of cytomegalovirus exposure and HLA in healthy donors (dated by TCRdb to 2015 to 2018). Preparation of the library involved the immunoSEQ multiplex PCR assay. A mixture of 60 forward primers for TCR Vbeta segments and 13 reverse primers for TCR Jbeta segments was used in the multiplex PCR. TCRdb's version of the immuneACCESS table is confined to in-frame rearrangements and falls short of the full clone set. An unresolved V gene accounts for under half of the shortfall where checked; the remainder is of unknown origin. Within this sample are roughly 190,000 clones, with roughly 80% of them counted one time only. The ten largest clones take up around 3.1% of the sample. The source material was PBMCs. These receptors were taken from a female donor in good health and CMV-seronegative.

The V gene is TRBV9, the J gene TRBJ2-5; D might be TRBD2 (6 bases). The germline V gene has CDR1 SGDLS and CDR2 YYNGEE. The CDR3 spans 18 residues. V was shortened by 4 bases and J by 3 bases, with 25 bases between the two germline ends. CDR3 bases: TGTGCCAGCAGCTCAAGACTAGGTCCAGGAGTATTTAAAGAGACCCAGTACTTC. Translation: CASSSRLGPGVFKETQYF.

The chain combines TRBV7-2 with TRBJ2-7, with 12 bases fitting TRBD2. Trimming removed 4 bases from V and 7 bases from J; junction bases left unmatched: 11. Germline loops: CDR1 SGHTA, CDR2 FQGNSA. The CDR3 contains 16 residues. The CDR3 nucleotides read TGTGCCAGCAGCTCGCTGTCTAGCGGGAGGGAGGAGGAGCAGTACTTC. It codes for CASSSLSSGREEEQYF.

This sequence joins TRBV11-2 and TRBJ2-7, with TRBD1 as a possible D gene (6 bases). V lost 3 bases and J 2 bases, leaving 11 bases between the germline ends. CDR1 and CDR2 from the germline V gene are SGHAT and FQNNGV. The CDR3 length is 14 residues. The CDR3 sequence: CASSFQQGPYEQYF. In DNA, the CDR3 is TGTGCCAGCAGCTTCCAACAGGGTCCCTACGAGCAGTACTTC. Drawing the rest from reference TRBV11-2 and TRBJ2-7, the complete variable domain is EAGVAQSPRYKIIEKRQSVAFWCNPISGHATLYWYQQILGQGPKLLIQFQNNGVVDDSQLPKDRFSAERLKGVDSTLKIQPAKLEDSAVYLCASSFQQGPYEQYFGPGTRLTVT.

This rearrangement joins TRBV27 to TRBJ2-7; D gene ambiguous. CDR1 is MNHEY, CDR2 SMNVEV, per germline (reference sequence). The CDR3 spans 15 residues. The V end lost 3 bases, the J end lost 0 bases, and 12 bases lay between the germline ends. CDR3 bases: TGTGCCAGCAGTTTGACTGACTCCAGCTCCTACGAGCAGTACTTC. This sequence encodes CASSLTDSSSYEQYF.

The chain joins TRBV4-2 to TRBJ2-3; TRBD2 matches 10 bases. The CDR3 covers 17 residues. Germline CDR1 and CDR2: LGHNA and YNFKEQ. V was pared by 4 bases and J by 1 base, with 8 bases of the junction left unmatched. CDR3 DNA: TGTGCCAGCAGCCCAAAGGCAGCGGGAGGGGGCACAGATACGCAGTATTTT. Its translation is CASSPKAAGGGTDTQYF.

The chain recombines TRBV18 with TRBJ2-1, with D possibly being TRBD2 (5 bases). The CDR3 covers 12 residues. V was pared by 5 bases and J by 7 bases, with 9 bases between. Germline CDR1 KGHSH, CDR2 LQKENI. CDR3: CASSSRGNEQFF. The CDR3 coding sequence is TGTGCCAGCTCATCCCGGGGAAATGAGCAGTTCTTC. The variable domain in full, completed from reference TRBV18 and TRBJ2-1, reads NAGVMQNPRHLVRRRGQEARLRCSPMKGHSHVYWYRQLPEEGLKFMVYLQKENIIDESGMPKERFSAEFPKEGPSILRIQQVVRGDSAAYFCASSSRGNEQFFGPGTRLTVL.

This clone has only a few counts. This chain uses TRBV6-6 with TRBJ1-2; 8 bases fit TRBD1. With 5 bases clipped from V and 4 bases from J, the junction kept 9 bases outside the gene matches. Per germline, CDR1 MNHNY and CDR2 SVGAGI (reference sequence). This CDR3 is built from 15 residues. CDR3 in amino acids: CASSTRTGRVYGYTF. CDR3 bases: TGTGCCAGCAGTACCAGGACAGGGCGGGTCTATGGCTACACCTTC.

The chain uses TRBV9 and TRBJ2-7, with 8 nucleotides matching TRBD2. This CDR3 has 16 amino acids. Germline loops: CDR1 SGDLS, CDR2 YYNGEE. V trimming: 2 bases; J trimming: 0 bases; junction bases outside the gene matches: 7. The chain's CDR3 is CASSVRAGGSSYEQYF. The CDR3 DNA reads TGTGCCAGCAGCGTTAGGGCGGGGGGAAGCTCCTACGAGCAGTACTTC.

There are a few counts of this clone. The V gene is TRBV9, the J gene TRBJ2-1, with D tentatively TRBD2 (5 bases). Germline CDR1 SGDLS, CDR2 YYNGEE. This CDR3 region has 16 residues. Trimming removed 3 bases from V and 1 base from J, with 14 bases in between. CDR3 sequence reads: CASSAITSGSYNEQFF. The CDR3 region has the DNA TGTGCCAGCAGCGCCATCACTAGTGGGTCCTACAATGAGCAGTTCTTC.

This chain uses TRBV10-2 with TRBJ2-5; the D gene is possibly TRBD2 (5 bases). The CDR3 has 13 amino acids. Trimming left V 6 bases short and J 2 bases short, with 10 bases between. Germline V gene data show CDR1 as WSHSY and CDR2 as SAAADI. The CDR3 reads CASSRAVQETQYF. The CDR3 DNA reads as TGCGCCAGCAGCCGAGCGGTACAAGAGACCCAGTACTTC.

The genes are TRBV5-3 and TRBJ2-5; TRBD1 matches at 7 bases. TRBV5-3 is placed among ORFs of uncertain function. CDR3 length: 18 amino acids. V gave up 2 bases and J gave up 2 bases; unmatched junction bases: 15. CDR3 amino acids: CARSFLPIDRVPQETQYF. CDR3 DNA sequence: TGTGCCAGAAGCTTCCTCCCGATTGACAGGGTCCCTCAAGAGACCCAGTACTTC.

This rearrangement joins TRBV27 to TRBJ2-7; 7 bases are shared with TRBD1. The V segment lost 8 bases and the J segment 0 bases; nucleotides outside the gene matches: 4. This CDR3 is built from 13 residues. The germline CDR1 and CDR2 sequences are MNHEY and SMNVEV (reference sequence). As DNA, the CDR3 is TGTGCCAGCGGGGCAGGGGGCTCCTACGAGCAGTACTTC. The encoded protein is CASGAGGSYEQYF.

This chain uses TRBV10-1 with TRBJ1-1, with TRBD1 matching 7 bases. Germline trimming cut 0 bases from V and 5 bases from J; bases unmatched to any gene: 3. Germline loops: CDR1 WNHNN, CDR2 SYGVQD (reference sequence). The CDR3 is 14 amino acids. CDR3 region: CASSESTGHTEAFF. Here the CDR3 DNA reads TGCGCCAGCAGTGAGTCGACAGGGCATACTGAAGCTTTCTTT.